This T cell receptor beta chain was recorded in a study of cytomegalovirus exposure and HLA in healthy donors. Study-level results: In a later analysis, TCR beta V- and J-gene trimming was associated with a missense DCLRE1C variant.

A remark on this clone: Its antigen is unknown.

Primers included in the PCR were 60 Vbeta and 13 Jbeta primers. Assay used: immunoSEQ multiplex PCR; TCRdb lists only in-frame clones, some missing. This sample has roughly 180,000 clones, with 82% found just once. After removal of 3 bases from V and 1 base from J, the junction contained 6 bases not matched to a gene. CDR1 and CDR2 from the germline V gene are GTSNPN and SVGIG (reference sequence). The CDR3 has 15 residues. The clonotype was recovered from a man aged 35 to 55 in good health and CMV-seronegative. Sequencing input: PBMCs. The chain carries TRBV30 and TRBJ2-1; TRBD1 matches at 7 bases. CDR3 sequence (DNA): TGTGCCTGGAGGGCTGGGACAGATTCCTACAATGAGCAGTTCTTC. This translates into CAWRAGTDSYNEQFF. Full variable domain (rest looked up from reference TRBV30 and TRBJ2-1): SQTIHQWPATLVQPVGSPLSLECTVEGTSNPNLYWYRQAAGRGLQLLFYSVGIGQISSEVPQNLSASRPQDRQFILSSKKLLLSDSGFYLCAWRAGTDSYNEQFFGPGTRLTVL.